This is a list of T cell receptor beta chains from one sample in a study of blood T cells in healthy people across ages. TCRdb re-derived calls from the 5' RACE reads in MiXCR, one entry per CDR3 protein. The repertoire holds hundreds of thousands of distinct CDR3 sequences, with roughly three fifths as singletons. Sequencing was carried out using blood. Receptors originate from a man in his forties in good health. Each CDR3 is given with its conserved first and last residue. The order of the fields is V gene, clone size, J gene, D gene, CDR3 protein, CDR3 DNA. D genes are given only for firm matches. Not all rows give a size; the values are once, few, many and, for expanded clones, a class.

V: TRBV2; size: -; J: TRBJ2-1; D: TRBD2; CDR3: CASSEGLAGGNDEQFF; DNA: TGTGCCAGCAGTGAAGGACTAGCGGGAGGGAATGATGAGCAGTTCTTC
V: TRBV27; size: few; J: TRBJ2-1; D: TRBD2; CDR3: CASSRSGDEQFF; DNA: TGTGCCAGCAGTCGTAGCGGGGACGAGCAGTTCTTC
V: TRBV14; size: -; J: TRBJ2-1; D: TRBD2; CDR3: CASSHRGLAGGNEQFF; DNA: TGTGCCAGCAGCCACAGGGGTCTAGCGGGAGGGAATGAGCAGTTCTTC
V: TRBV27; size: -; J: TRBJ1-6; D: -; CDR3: CASLDRSSYNSPLHF; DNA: TGTGCCAGCCTAGACAGGAGCTCCTATAATTCACCCCTCCACTTT
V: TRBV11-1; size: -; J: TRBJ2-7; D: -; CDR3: CASSVPGRYEQYF; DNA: TGTGCCAGCAGCGTACCGGGACGCTACGAGCAGTACTTC
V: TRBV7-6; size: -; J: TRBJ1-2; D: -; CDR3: CASSSERGGLRANYGYTF; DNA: TGTGCCAGCAGCTCAGAAAGGGGGGGATTAAGAGCTAACTATGGCTACACCTTC
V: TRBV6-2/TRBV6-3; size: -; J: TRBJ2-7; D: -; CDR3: CASAWGVSYEQYF; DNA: TGTGCCAGCGCCTGGGGGGTGTCCTACGAGCAGTACTTC
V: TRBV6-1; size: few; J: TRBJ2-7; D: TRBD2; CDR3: CASNPSGRAYEQYF; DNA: TGTGCCAGCAATCCTAGCGGGAGGGCCTACGAGCAGTACTTC
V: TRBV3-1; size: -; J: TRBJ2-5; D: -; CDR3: CASRRIGLGETQYF; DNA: TGTGCCAGCAGACGGATCGGACTGGGCGAGACCCAGTACTTC
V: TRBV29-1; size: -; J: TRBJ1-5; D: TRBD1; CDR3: CSVATGINQPQHF; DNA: TGCAGCGTGGCGACAGGGATTAATCAGCCCCAGCATTTT
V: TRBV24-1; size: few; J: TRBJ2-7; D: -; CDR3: CAISRDGSTKQYF; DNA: TGTGCCATCTCGCGGGACGGATCTACGAAGCAGTACTTC
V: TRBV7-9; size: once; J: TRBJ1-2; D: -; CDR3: CASSPGGQANYGYTF; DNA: TGTGCCAGCAGCCCTGGTGGCCAAGCTAACTATGGCTACACCTTC
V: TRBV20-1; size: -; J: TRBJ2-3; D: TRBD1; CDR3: CSARGPGQGLTDTQYF; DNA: TGCAGTGCGAGGGGACCGGGACAGGGACTCACAGATACGCAGTATTTT
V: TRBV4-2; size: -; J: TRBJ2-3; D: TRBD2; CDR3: CATGLAGGIGDTQYF; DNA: TGTGCTACGGGACTAGCGGGGGGGATAGGAGATACGCAGTATTTT
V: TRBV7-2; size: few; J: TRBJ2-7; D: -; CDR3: CASSFRTVYNEQYF; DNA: TGTGCCAGCAGCTTTAGGACAGTATACAATGAGCAGTACTTC
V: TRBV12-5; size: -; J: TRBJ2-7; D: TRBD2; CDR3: CASGLILAVSSYEQYF; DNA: TGTGCTAGTGGTTTGATACTAGCGGTGAGCTCCTACGAGCAGTACTTC
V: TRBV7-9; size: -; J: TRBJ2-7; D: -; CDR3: CASSRTATSTCEQYF; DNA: TGTGCCAGCAGCCGAACCGCGACGTCTACCTGCGAGCAGTACTTC
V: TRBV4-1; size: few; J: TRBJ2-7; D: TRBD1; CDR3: CASSHNRDSQTSYEQYF; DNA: TGCGCCAGCAGCCACAATAGGGACAGTCAAACCTCCTACGAGCAGTACTTC
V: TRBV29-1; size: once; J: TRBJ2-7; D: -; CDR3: CSVMDHLVDEQYF; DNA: TGCAGCGTCATGGACCATTTGGTCGATGAGCAGTACTTC
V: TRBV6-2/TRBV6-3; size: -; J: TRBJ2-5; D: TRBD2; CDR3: CASSQPGSTTGLSTFLYF; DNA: TGTGCCAGCAGCCAACCCGGTTCAACCACGGGACTATCAACGTTCTTGTACTTC
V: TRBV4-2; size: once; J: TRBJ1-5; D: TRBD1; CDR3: CASSQAPKVRTGNQPQHF; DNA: TGTGCCAGCAGCCAAGCTCCCAAAGTAAGGACAGGGAATCAGCCCCAGCATTTT
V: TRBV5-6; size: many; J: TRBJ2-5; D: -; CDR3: CASSYRVETQYF; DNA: TGTGCCAGCAGCTATAGGGTAGAGACCCAGTACTTC
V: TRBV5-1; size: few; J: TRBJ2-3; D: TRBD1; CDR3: CASSLEGQTNTDTQYF; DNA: TGCGCCAGCAGCTTGGAGGGACAGACCAACACAGATACGCAGTATTTT
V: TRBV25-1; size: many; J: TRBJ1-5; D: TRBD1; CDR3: CASSGRDRGLDSNQPQHF; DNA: TGTGCCAGCAGTGGACGGGACAGGGGGCTAGATAGCAATCAGCCCCAGCATTTT
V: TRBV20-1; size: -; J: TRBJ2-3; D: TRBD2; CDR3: CSADGLAGGTDTQYF; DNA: TGCAGTGCTGACGGACTAGCGGGGGGCACAGATACGCAGTATTTT
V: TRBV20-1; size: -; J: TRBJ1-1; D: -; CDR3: CSADEAGGGEAFF; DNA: TGCAGTGCCGACGAAGCGGGGGGCGGTGAAGCTTTCTTT
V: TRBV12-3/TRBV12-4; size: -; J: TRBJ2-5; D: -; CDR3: CASSFDSTEETQYF; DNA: TGTGCCAGCAGTTTTGATAGCACGGAAGAGACCCAGTACTTC
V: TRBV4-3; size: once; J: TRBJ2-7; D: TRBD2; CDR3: CASSREGTSGSEQYF; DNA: TGCGCCAGCAGCCGGGAGGGGACTAGCGGGAGCGAGCAGTACTTC
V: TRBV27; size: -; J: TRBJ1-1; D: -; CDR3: CASSFGPGGEAFF; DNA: TGTGCCAGCAGTTTCGGGCCTGGCGGTGAAGCTTTCTTT
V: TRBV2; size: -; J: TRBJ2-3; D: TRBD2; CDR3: CASSGTSGRSGDTQYF; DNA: TGTGCCAGCAGTGGGACTAGCGGGAGGAGTGGAGATACGCAGTATTTT
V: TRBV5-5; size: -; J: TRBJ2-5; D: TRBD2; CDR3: CASSFSGGAGETQYF; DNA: TGTGCCAGCAGCTTTAGCGGGGGGGCGGGGGAGACCCAGTACTTC
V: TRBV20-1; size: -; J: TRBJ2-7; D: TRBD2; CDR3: CSARATSGYYNEQYF; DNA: TGCAGTGCTAGAGCCACTAGCGGATACTACAATGAGCAGTACTTC
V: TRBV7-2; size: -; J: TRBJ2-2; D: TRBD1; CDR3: CASRLGQGTGELFF; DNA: TGTGCCAGCAGGCTAGGACAGGGTACCGGGGAGCTGTTTTTT
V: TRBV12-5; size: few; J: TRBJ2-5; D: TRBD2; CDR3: CASGTGGHQETQYF; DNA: TGTGCTAGTGGGACGGGGGGGCACCAAGAGACCCAGTACTTC
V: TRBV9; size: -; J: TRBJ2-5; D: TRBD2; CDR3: CASSASGGETQYF; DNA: TGTGCCAGCAGTGCTAGCGGGGGGGAGACCCAGTACTTC
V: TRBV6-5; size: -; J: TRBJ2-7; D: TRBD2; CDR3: CASSYPCPSGGNYEQYF; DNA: TGTGCCAGCAGTTACCCCTGCCCTAGCGGGGGGAACTACGAGCAGTACTTC
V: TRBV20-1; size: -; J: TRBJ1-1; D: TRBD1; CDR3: CSANHPQGGTEAFF; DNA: TGCAGTGCCAATCACCCACAGGGGGGCACTGAAGCTTTCTTT
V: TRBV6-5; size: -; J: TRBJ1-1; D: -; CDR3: CASSYRGAKAFF; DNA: TGTGCCAGCAGTTACCGCGGGGCTAAAGCTTTCTTT
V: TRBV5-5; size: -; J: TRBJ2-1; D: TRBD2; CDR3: CASAGSGRGVGPYNEQFF; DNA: TGTGCCAGCGCAGGGAGCGGGAGAGGGGTAGGCCCCTACAATGAGCAGTTCTTC
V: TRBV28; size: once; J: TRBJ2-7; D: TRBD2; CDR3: CASSPGLVDLIGAPYEQYF; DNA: TGTGCCAGCAGTCCTGGACTAGTTGACTTAATAGGGGCTCCCTACGAGCAGTACTTC
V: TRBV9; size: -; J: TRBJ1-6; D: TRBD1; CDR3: CASSVSDRTNSPLHF; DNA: TGTGCCAGCAGCGTTTCGGACAGGACTAATTCACCCCTCCACTTT
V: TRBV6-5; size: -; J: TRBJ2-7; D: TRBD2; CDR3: CASSRGLAGLYEQYF; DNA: TGTGCCAGCAGCCGAGGACTAGCGGGCCTATACGAGCAGTACTTC
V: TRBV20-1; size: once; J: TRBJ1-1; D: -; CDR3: CSVSGTHMNTEAFF; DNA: TGCAGTGTATCCGGGACTCACATGAACACTGAAGCTTTCTTT